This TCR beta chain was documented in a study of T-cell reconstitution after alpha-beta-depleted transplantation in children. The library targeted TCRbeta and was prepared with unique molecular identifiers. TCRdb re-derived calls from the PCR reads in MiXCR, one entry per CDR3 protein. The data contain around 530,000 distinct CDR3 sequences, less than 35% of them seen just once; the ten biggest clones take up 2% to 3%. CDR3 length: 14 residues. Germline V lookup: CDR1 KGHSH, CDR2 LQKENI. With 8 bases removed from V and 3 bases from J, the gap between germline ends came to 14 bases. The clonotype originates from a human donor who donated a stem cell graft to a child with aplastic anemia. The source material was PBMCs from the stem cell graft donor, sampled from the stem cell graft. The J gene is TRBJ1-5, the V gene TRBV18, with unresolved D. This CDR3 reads CASATTNSNQPQHF. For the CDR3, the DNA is TGTGCCAGCGCCACCACGAACTCCAATCAGCCCCAGCATTTT.